This T cell receptor (beta chain) comes out of a study of CD8 T cells in ankylosing spondylitis. Findings and limits, study-wide: A CD8+ phenotype characterized the disease-linked clones, which were relatively rare in peripheral blood. Within ankylosing spondylitis blood, a TCR beta motif made up of several highly homologous variants appeared to be characteristic. Reports say disease-linked clones showed up significantly more in matched ankylosing spondylitis synovial fluid.

TCRdb re-derived calls from the 5' RACE reads in MiXCR, one entry per CDR3 protein. The sample lists approximately 140,000 distinct CDR3 sequences; over 7% were seen once. This clonotype showed up just a few times. Its antigen is as yet unknown. CDR1 is SQVTM, CDR2 ANQGSEA, per germline. The CDR3 loop spans 15 amino acids. Trimming at V came to 4 bases and at J to 9 bases, leaving 13 bases not matched to a gene. The sequence came from a male donor with ankylosing spondylitis or in good health (not recorded which). The rearrangement joins TRBV29-1 to TRBJ2-1; 9 bases align to TRBD2. Sequencing was carried out using blood, either unsorted or a sorted T cell fraction (not recorded which). The CDR3 sequence is CSVGFIAGVFGEQFF. The DNA for the CDR3 is TGCAGCGTTGGATTTATAGCGGGAGTATTTGGTGAGCAGTTCTTC.